One T cell receptor beta chain is described in this entry. This clone's antigen is unknown. No base quality values were provided; no much bigger clone lies one nucleotide off. The source of the sample is a study of radiation and T cells in renal cell carcinoma (dated by TCRdb to the early 2020s). Background on the whole study: The samples were drawn from a clinical trial, where primary renal cell carcinomas were treated with 15 Gy of stereotactic body radiation therapy and then removed by nephrectomy 4 weeks afterward. In total, about 53 samples, comprising 26 tumors and around 27 peripheral blood samples, were subjected to TCR beta sequencing. Across all 53 samples, 4 million to 5 million unique CDR3 nucleotide sequences encoding 2,658,974 unique CDR3 amino acid sequences were identified.

Following the manufacturer's recommendations, the immunoSEQ kit was used to generate TCR beta libraries from genomic DNA. To prepare the libraries, a first multiplex PCR with proprietary primers was run, followed by a second PCR that added unique barcodes, and a bead cleanup was done after each round. Each sample batch included a kit-provided positive control reaction and a negative control reaction. The final libraries were assessed on an Agilent 4200 TapeStation D1000 ScreenTape, pooled by volume, and quantified by qPCR. Sequencing was performed on an Illumina NextSeq500 using a MidOutput 150-cycle cartridge, with 156 Read1 cycles, 15 Index1 cycles, and the kit custom primers. The pooled library was loaded at around 0.98 pM, with a roughly 18% PhiX control spiked in. As for how the authors treated the data: Vendor-processed data were analyzed in R, with a clonotype defined as all T cells sharing the same CDR3 nucleotide sequence. In the clone abundance analyses, frequencies were normalized to the 10,000 most abundant clones in each sample. Public T cell clones, which averaged fewer than five per sample, were excluded before analysis. A difference in abundance of at least 32-fold between compartments was used to define tumor-enriched and baseline blood-enriched clonotypes. A beta-binomial differential abundance model was applied to find clonotypes that expanded or contracted between blood time points. Tumor-blood repertoire similarity was measured with the Baroni-Urbani and Buser coefficient, and groups were compared using two-tailed Wilcoxon tests in R. TCRdb stores this immuneACCESS table with in-frame sequences only. Part of the clones is absent; in the studies checked, under half of the shortfall reflects unresolved V genes, and no reason is known for the rest. The D gene and trimming were derived from the DNA, and the V and J assignments and clone size from that table. The sample table shows some 130,000 clones, and more than 75% are seen once. Nearly 6% of the sample comes from the top ten.

The junction shows trimming of 1 base on V and 0 bases on J, plus 19 bases between the germline ends. CDR1 is given as LNHDA and CDR2 as SQIVND, both from the germline V gene (reference sequence). The CDR3 sequence holds 19 residues, the cysteine and phenylalanine included. Only the CDR3 portion is preserved as DNA: 57 bases, with reading frame beginning at the first base. The sample's time point, from its label and the paper: blood 2 weeks post-SBRT. The treatment or condition label of this sample denotes: 15 Gy SBRT to primary tumor, nephrectomy 4 weeks later. Serial peripheral blood from radiation-treated patients was sampled at baseline, 2 weeks and 4 weeks after SBRT to track tumor-enriched clonotypes. Renal cell carcinoma with clear cell pathology was present in all patients. Genomic DNA for TCR sequencing was prepared using the QIAamp DNA Blood Mini Kit (Qiagen). Samples were included in the analyses only if all quality control checks were passed.

Overall study results and their limits: Because pretreatment tumor biopsies were not available, the baseline intratumoral presence of clonotypes could not be determined. In blood, the top tumor clonotypes increased from baseline to 2 weeks after radiation and then shrank by 4 weeks, which suggests a temporary expansion of tumor-resident clones. Because the trial had a single-armed design, the trial could not examine how radiation dose or scheduling affected the TCR repertoire. Tracking of blood repertoire dynamics stopped at roughly 4 weeks after treatment, with no follow-up past that point.

The starting material was blood, obtained from a patient whose treatment included radiotherapy and nephrectomy. In this chain, TRBV19 is recombined with TRBJ2-4; the D gene cannot be named for sure. This TCR derives from a woman aged 70 to 79 with renal cell carcinoma. The DNA sequence follows: TGTGCCAGTAGTATAGGGCCTGGTAGGCCCACAATAGCCAAAAACATTCAGTACTTC. This sequence encodes CASSIGPGRPTIAKNIQYF.